Shown below are 24 T cell receptor beta chains from a single sample sequenced in a study of cytomegalovirus exposure and HLA in healthy donors. Primers: 60 Vbeta forward and 13 Jbeta reverse. Libraries were prepared by immunoSEQ multiplex PCR; TCRdb keeps only in-frame clonotypes and omits some of them. The profile shows approximately 180,000 clones, roughly 13% of them singletons. Sequencing was performed on PBMCs. These receptors were taken from a middle-aged man in good health and CMV-seropositive.

This clone has more than one count but fewer than ten. The V and J genes are TRBV5-1 and TRBJ1-4; TRBD1 matches 7 bases. Germline-derived CDR1 and CDR2 are SGHRS and YFSETQ. V dropped 4 bases and J dropped 8; count of bases not matched to a gene: 11. There are 15 residues in the CDR3. This CDR3 reads CASSPGAGGTEKLFF. The CDR3 region has the DNA TGCGCCAGCAGCCCTGGGGCAGGGGGGACAGAAAAACTGTTTTTT.

This clone came up a few times. This chain connects TRBV6-6 to TRBJ1-6; D not resolved. V lost 8 bases to trimming and J lost 3 bases, with 5 bases between them. In germline, CDR1 is MNHNY, CDR2 SVGAGI (reference sequence). CDR3 size: 12 residues. The CDR3 DNA is TGTGCCAGCTTCGGCTATAATTCACCCCTCCACTTT. Translating it yields CASFGYNSPLHF.

J is TRBJ2-4 and V is TRBV29-1; 7 positions agree with TRBD1. This CDR3 comprises 12 residues. Trimming removed 4 bases from V and 11 bases from J; junction bases left unmatched: 8. Germline assignment: CDR1 SQVTM and CDR2 ANQGSEA. CDR3 DNA sequence: TGCAGCGTTGGGACAGGCGGCTCGGTTCAGTACTTC. Translating it yields CSVGTGGSVQYF.

The chain employs TRBV7-3 and TRBJ2-1, with 10 positions matching TRBD2. Germline CDR1 SGHTA, CDR2 FQGTGA. The CDR3 consists of 13 residues. Trimming at V came to 1 base and at J to 10 bases, leaving 1 base not matched to a gene. The CDR3 spells CASSLIAGGEQFF. For the CDR3, the DNA is TGTGCCAGCAGCTTAATAGCGGGGGGAGAGCAGTTCTTC.

This clone was counted a few times. The chain recombines TRBV19 with TRBJ1-6; 7 bases agree with TRBD1. This CDR3 region has 15 residues. J lost 0 bases, V lost 8 bases, and 4 bases had no gene match. The germline CDR1 and CDR2 sequences are LNHDA and SQIVND (reference sequence). This CDR3 reads CASHPGGSYNSPLHF. The CDR3 nucleotides are TGTGCCAGTCACCCAGGGGGCTCCTATAATTCACCCCTCCACTTT.

There are a few counts of this clone. The sample contains more than one DNA sequence encoding this CDR3. The chain recombines TRBV29-1 with TRBJ1-5; 7 bases map to TRBD1. The trim removed 5 bases at V and 2 bases at J, leaving 6 bases unmatched. The CDR3 is made up of 14 amino acids. Looked up from germline, CDR1 is SQVTM and CDR2 is ANQGSEA. The CDR3 here is CSVRETGGNQPQHF. CDR3 in DNA: TGCAGCGTTAGGGAAACAGGGGGCAATCAGCCCCAGCATTTT.

This clone showed up just a few times. J is TRBJ1-1 and V is TRBV29-1; unclear D gene. The CDR3 is 13 amino acids. V was shortened by 6 bases and J by 2 bases, with 13 bases between the two germline ends. Germline CDR1 reads SQVTM; CDR2 reads ANQGSEA. For the CDR3, the DNA is TGCAGCGTCAATACTCCCCCTAACACTGAAGCTTTCTTT. This encodes CSVNTPPNTEAFF.

The chain is built from TRBV7-2 and TRBJ1-1; D is unresolved. Trimming shortened V by 5 bases and J by 0 bases, and 19 bases separated the two germline ends. Germline loops: CDR1 SGHTA, CDR2 FQGNSA. CDR3 length equals 17 residues. The CDR3 DNA sequence: TGTGCCAGCAGCCTCCGATTAGCTACCTTCATGAACACTGAAGCTTTCTTT. Residues: CASSLRLATFMNTEAFF.

This clone was seen a handful of times. The chain joins TRBV15 to TRBJ2-3; TRBD2 matches at 8 bases. The CDR3 is 16 amino acids. Germline V gene data show CDR1 as LNHNV and CDR2 as YYDKDF (reference sequence). V lost 5 bases and J lost 0; bases outside the gene matches: 7. The CDR3 region is CATSLGRGTSTDTQYF. The CDR3 DNA sequence: TGTGCCACCAGCCTCGGGAGGGGGACTAGCACAGATACGCAGTATTTT. The full variable domain, completed using reference TRBV15 and TRBJ2-3, is DAMVIQNPRYQVTQFGKPVTLSCSQTLNHNVMYWYQQKSSQAPKLLFHYYDKDFNNEADTPDNFQSRRPNTSFCFLDIRSPGLGDTAMYLCATSLGRGTSTDTQYFGPGTRLTVL.

Only a few counts were recorded for this clone. The chain joins TRBV7-9 to TRBJ1-1, with D perhaps matching TRBD1 (5 bases). Germline CDR1 reads SEHNR; CDR2 reads FQNEAQ (reference sequence). This CDR3 has 13 amino acids. The V end was cut by 5 bases, the J end by 5 bases, with 12 bases between. CDR3 sequence: CASSRMEGTEAFF. CDR3 coding DNA: TGTGCCAGCAGCCGGATGGAGGGGACTGAAGCTTTCTTT.

The rearrangement uses TRBV10-2 and TRBJ2-2, with 8 nucleotides matching TRBD1. This CDR3 spans 15 amino acids. Germline loops: CDR1 WSHSY, CDR2 SAAADI. The V gene end was trimmed by 6 bases and the J gene end by 0 bases; junction bases not matched to a gene: 3. The CDR3 DNA sequence: TGCGCCAGCAGCCTGACAGGGGCGAACACCGGGGAGCTGTTTTTT. The encoded protein is CASSLTGANTGELFF.

V usage is TRBV6-6 and J usage is TRBJ2-7; 7 bases map to TRBD1. Per the germline V gene, CDR1 is MNHNY and CDR2 is SVGAGI (reference sequence). After removal of 4 bases from V and 6 bases from J, the junction contained 6 bases not matched to a gene. The CDR3 covers 13 residues. The CDR3 DNA follows: TGTGCCAGCAGTTTCTTGACAGGGTTCGAGCAGTACGTC. It is translated as CASSFLTGFEQYV.

This clone turned up a few times. The V and J genes are TRBV9 and TRBJ1-2; D not certain. Trimming removed 4 bases from V and 3 bases from J, with 19 bases in between. CDR3 length: 16 amino acids. Germline values: CDR1 SGDLS, CDR2 YYNGEE. CDR3 sequence (DNA): TGTGCCAGCAGCTCCCCCCCCGGGTCACTGTACTATGGCTACACCTTC. Its protein product is CASSSPPGSLYYGYTF.

This clone has just a few counts. The rearrangement joins TRBV6-1 to TRBJ2-1; weak D call: TRBD2 (6 bases). The CDR3 is made up of 14 amino acids. Trimming pared 1 base from V and 3 bases from J, leaving 7 bases between. From germline, CDR1 is MNHNS and CDR2 SASEGT. This CDR3 is CASSEGDFYNEQFF. For the CDR3, the DNA is TGTGCCAGCAGTGAAGGGGACTTCTACAATGAGCAGTTCTTC.

This clone has a handful of counts. The chain links TRBV7-9 to TRBJ2-7, with D possibly being TRBD1 (6 bases). V lost 1 base, J lost 4 bases, and 11 bases lay in between. The CDR3 loop spans 14 amino acids. Germline CDR1 SEHNR, CDR2 FQNEAQ (reference sequence). The CDR3 nucleotides are TGTGCCAGCAGCTTAGGATGGGGGCAGTACGAGCAGTACTTC. Translated, it gives CASSLGWGQYEQYF.

CDR3: CASRSDSLYGYTF. The CDR3 DNA sequence: TGTGCCAGCAGGAGCGACAGCCTCTATGGCTACACCTTC. This rearrangement joins TRBV2 to TRBJ1-2; D perhaps matches TRBD1 (5 bases). V lost 6 bases, J lost 4 bases, and 12 bases lay in between. CDR1 and CDR2 (germline): SNHLY, FYNNEI. The CDR3 contains 13 residues.

This clone was seen a few times. The V and J genes are TRBV2 and TRBJ2-3, with TRBD2 identical over 9 bases. Looked up from germline, CDR1 is SNHLY and CDR2 is FYNNEI. V lost 4 bases, J lost 3 bases, and 14 bases stayed unmatched. The CDR3 consists of 18 residues. The CDR3 DNA follows: TGTGCCAGCAGTGGGCGGGAGGGGGTGCTCCGAGGGACAGATACGCAGTATTTT. It translates to CASSGREGVLRGTDTQYF.

To note about this clone: Other DNA sequences in this sample translate to the same CDR3. The V and J genes are TRBV7-2 and TRBJ1-1, with a tentative D call TRBD1 (5 bases). The V gene's germline CDR1 is SGHTA and CDR2 FQGNSA. Trimming took 4 bases from V and 7 from J, leaving 10 bases between them. The CDR3 loop spans 12 amino acids. CDR3 region: CASSSSGREAFF. The CDR3 DNA reads as TGTGCCAGCAGCTCATCAGGGCGTGAAGCTTTCTTT.

This clone has only one observation. The V and J genes are TRBV7-2 and TRBJ1-3; the D gene is possibly TRBD1 (6 bases). Germline values: CDR1 SGHTA, CDR2 FQGNSA. This CDR3 spans 15 amino acids. V was clipped by 5 bases and J by 0 bases, with 11 bases between them. CDR3 loop: CASSARTDSGNTIYF. DNA of the CDR3: TGTGCCAGCAGCGCCAGGACAGACTCTGGAAACACCATATATTTT.

The CDR3 reads CSMKRGFGTDTQYF. CDR3 bases: TGCAGCATGAAGCGGGGGTTTGGCACAGATACGCAGTATTTT. The chain couples TRBV29-1 to TRBJ2-3; 8 bases map to TRBD2. Germline lookup yields CDR1 SQVTM and CDR2 ANQGSEA. Germline trimming cut 8 bases from V and 1 base from J; bases unmatched to any gene: 8. This CDR3 spans 14 amino acids.

This clone has a handful of counts. The chain links TRBV30 to TRBJ1-6, with TRBD1 as a possible D gene (5 bases). Trimming shortened V by 3 bases and J by 9 bases, and 12 bases separated the two germline ends. The CDR3 runs 13 residues. Germline CDR1 is GTSNPN and CDR2 is SVGIG (reference sequence). The DNA of the CDR3 is TGTGCCTGGAGGAGCAGGGCTGGTTCACCCCTCCACTTT. Its translation is CAWRSRAGSPLHF. The full variable domain, completed using reference TRBV30 and TRBJ1-6, is SQTIHQWPATLVQPVGSPLSLECTVEGTSNPNLYWYRQAAGRGLQLLFYSVGIGQISSEVPQNLSASRPQDRQFILSSKKLLLSDSGFYLCAWRSRAGSPLHFGNGTRLTVT.

The chain has TRBV6-6 and TRBJ2-7; a weak D match, TRBD2 (6 bases). This CDR3 has 16 residues. V was shortened by 2 bases and J by 2 bases, with 16 bases between the two germline ends. In germline, CDR1 is MNHNY, CDR2 SVGAGI (reference sequence). The CDR3 is CASSYAGTGEAYEQYV. As DNA, the CDR3 is TGTGCCAGCAGTTACGCGGGGACGGGGGAAGCCTACGAGCAGTACGTC.

This clone was recorded a few times. The missing conserved phenylalanine or tryptophan at the end of this CDR3 makes a read error likely. The chain joins TRBV29-1 to TRBJ1-1, with D unclear. Germline lookup yields CDR1 SQVTM and CDR2 ANQGSEA. The length of the CDR3 is 13 residues. The germline V and J ends were trimmed by 3 bases and 6 bases, with 14 bases remaining between them. Here the CDR3 reads CSVEYGPRAEAFL. The CDR3 DNA follows: TGCAGCGTTGAGTACGGGCCGAGGGCTGAAGCTTTCCTT.

This clone was detected a few times. This chain links TRBV28 with TRBJ1-3; 10 bases match TRBD1. The CDR3 runs 16 residues. V shed 6 bases and J 0 bases; nucleotides not matched to a gene: 5. Germline V lookup: CDR1 MDHEN, CDR2 SYDVKM. The CDR3 sequence is CASRGTGESSGNTIYF. CDR3 nucleotide sequence: TGTGCCAGCAGGGGGACAGGGGAAAGCTCTGGAAACACCATATATTTT.